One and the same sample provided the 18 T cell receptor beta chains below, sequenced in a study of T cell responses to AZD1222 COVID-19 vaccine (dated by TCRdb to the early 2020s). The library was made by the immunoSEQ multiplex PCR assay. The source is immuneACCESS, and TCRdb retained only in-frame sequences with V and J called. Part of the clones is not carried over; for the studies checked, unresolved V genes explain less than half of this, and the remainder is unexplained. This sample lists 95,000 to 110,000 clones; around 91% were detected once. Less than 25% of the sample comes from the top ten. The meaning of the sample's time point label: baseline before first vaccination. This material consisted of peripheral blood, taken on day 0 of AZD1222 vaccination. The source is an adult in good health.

CDR3 sequence: CAWGYGTGVPEQYF. The DNA of the CDR3 is TGTGCCTGGGGATACGGGACAGGGGTTCCGGAGCAGTACTTC. The gene calls are TRBV30 and TRBJ2-7, with TRBD1 matching 10 bases. CDR1 GTSNPN and CDR2 SVGIG come from the germline V gene (reference sequence). J was trimmed by 7 bases and V by 5 bases; bases with no gene match: 11. This CDR3 comprises 14 residues.

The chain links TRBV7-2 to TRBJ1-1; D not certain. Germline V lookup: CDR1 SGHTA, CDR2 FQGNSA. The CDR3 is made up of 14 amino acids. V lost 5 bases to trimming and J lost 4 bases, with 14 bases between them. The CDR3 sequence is CASSLLEGTTEAFF. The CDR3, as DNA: TGTGCCAGCAGCCTACTAGAAGGCACCACTGAAGCTTTCTTT.

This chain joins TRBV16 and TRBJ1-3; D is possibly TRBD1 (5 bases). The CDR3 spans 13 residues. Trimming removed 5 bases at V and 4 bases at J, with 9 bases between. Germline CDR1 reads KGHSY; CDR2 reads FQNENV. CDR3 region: CASSFDRGNTIYF. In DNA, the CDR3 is TGTGCCAGCAGCTTTGACAGAGGAAACACCATATATTTT. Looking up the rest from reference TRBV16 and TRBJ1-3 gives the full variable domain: GEEVAQTPKHLVRGEGQKAKLYCAPIKGHSYVFWYQQVLKNEFKFLISFQNENVFDETGMPKERFSAKCLPNSPCSLEIQATKLEDSAVYFCASSFDRGNTIYFGEGSWLTVV.

This chain's CDR3 is CASSQQGFYNSPLHF. The CDR3 nucleotides are TGCGCCAGCAGCCAGCAGGGTTTCTATAATTCACCCCTCCACTTT. The V call is TRBV4-1, the J call TRBJ1-6, with D possibly matching TRBD1 (5 bases). CDR3 length: 15 residues. V lost 3 bases and J lost 3, with 9 bases in between. Germline assignment: CDR1 MGHRA and CDR2 YSYEKL.

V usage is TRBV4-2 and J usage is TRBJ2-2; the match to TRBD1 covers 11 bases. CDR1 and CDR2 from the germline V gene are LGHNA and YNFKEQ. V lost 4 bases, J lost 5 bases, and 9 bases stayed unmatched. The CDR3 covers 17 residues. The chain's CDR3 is CASSRRQGQGGTGELFF. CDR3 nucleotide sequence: TGTGCCAGCAGCCGGCGTCAGGGACAGGGGGGTACCGGGGAGCTGTTTTTT.

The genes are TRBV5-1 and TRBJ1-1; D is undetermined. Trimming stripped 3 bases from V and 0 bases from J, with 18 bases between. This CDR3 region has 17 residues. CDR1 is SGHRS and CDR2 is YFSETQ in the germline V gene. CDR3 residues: CASSSRGRGLLNTEAFF. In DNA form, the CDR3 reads TGCGCCAGCAGCTCGCGTGGTCGGGGTTTGTTGAACACTGAAGCTTTCTTT.

CDR3 sequence (DNA): TGCGCCAGCAGCCAAGAATGGGCAGGGAATTTCGGCTACACCTTC. Translating it yields CASSQEWAGNFGYTF. The rearrangement links TRBV4-3 to TRBJ1-2; TRBD1 is a possible D gene (5 bases). The length of the CDR3 is 15 residues. Looked up from germline, CDR1 is LGHNA and CDR2 is YSLEER. The V end lost 0 bases, the J end lost 8 bases, and 16 bases lay between the germline ends.

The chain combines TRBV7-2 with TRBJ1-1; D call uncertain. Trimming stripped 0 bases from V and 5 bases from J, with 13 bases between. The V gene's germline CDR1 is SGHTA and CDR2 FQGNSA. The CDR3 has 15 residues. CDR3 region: CASSLASRGGTEAFF. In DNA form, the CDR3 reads TGTGCCAGCAGCTTAGCGAGCCGGGGAGGGACTGAAGCTTTCTTT.

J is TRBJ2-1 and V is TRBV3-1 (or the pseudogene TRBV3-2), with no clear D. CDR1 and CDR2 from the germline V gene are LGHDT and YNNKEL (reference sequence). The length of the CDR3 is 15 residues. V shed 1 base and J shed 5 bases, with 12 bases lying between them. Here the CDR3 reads CASSQVGSPHNEQFF. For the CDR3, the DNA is TGTGCCAGCAGCCAAGTTGGTAGCCCCCACAATGAGCAGTTCTTC.

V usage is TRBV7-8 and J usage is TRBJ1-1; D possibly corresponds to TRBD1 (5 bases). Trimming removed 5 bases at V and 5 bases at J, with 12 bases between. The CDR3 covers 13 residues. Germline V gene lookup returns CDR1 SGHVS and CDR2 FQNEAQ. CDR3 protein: CASSQGLGTEAFF. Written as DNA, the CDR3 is TGTGCCAGCAGCCAGGGTCTGGGGACTGAAGCTTTCTTT. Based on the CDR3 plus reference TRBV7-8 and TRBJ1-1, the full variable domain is GAGVSQSPRYKVAKRGQDVALRCDPISGHVSLFWYQQALGQGPEFLTYFQNEAQLDKSGLPSDRFFAERPEGSVSTLKIQRTQQEDSAVYLCASSQGLGTEAFFGQGTRLTVV.

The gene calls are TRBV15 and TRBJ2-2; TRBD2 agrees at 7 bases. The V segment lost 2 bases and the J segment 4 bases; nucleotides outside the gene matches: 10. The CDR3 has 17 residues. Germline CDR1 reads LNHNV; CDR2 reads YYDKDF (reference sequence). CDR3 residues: CATSRNLAVAGTGELFF. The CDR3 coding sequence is TGTGCCACCAGCAGAAACCTAGCAGTAGCGGGCACCGGGGAGCTGTTTTTT.

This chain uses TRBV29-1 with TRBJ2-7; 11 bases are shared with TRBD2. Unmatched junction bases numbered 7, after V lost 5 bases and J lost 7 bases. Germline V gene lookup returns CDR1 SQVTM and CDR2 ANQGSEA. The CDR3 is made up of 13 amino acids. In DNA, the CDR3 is TGCAGCGTTCGGACTAGCGGGTCCGGGGAGCAGTACTTC. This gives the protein CSVRTSGSGEQYF.

CDR3 coding DNA: TGTGCCAGCGCGAAGGGACAGCTGAACACTGAAGCTTTCTTT. It encodes CASAKGQLNTEAFF. This sequence joins TRBV6-1 and TRBJ1-1; 7 bases agree with TRBD1. With 8 bases clipped from V and 0 bases from J, the junction kept 6 bases outside the gene matches. CDR1 and CDR2 (germline): MNHNS, SASEGT. The CDR3 totals 14 residues.

CDR3 amino acids: CASSQDLGTGGNEQFF. As DNA, the CDR3 is TGCGCCAGCAGCCAAGATCTAGGGACAGGGGGCAATGAGCAGTTCTTC. This chain connects TRBV4-3 to TRBJ2-1, with TRBD1 identical over 11 bases. This CDR3 comprises 16 residues. The V gene end was trimmed by 0 bases and the J gene end by 6 bases; junction bases not matched to a gene: 4. The V gene's germline CDR1 is LGHNA and CDR2 YSLEER.

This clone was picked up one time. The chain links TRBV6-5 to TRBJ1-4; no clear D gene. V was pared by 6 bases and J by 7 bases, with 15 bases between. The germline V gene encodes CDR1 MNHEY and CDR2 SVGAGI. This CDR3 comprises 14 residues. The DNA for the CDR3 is TGTGCCAGCAGGATGGGAGCCCTTGGTGAAAAACTGTTTTTT. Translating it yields CASRMGALGEKLFF.

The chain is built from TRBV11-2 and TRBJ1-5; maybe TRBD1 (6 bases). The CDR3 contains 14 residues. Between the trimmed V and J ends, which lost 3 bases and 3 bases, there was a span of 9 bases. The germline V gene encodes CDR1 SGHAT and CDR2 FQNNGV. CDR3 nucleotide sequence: TGTGCCAGCAGCTTGACAGGTGACAATCAGCCCCAGCATTTT. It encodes CASSLTGDNQPQHF.

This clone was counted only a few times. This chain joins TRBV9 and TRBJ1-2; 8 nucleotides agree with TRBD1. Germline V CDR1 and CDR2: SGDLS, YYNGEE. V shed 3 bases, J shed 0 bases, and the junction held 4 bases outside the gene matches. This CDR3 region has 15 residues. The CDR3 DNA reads TGTGCCAGCAGCGGTACAGGGGGATCTAACTATGGCTACACCTTC. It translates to CASSGTGGSNYGYTF.

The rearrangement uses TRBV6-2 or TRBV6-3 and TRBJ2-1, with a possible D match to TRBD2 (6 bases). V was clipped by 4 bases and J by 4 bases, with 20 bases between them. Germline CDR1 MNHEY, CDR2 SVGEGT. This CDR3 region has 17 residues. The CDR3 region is CASSSSRGRKQYNEQFF. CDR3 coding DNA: TGTGCCAGCAGTTCGTCGCGGGGCAGGAAGCAATACAATGAGCAGTTCTTC.